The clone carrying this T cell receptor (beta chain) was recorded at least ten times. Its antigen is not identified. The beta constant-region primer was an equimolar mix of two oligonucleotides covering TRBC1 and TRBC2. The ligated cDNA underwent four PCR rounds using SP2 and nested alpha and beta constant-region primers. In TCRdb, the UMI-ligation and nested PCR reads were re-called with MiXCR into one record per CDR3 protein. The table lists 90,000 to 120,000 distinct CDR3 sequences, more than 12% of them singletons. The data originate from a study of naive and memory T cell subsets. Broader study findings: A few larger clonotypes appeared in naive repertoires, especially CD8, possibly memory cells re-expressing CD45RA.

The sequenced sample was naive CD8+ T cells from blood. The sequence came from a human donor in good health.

The CDR3 loop reads CASSPKQGGPEDEQFF. CDR3 nucleotide sequence: TGTGCCAGCAGCCCCAAACAGGGCGGCCCAGAGGATGAGCAGTTCTTC. The rearrangement uses TRBV6-2 or TRBV6-3 and TRBJ2-1, with D maybe TRBD1 (6 bases). The V end was cut by 6 bases, the J end by 8 bases, with 23 bases between. Germline-derived CDR1 and CDR2 are MNHEY and SVGEGT. The CDR3 covers 16 residues.